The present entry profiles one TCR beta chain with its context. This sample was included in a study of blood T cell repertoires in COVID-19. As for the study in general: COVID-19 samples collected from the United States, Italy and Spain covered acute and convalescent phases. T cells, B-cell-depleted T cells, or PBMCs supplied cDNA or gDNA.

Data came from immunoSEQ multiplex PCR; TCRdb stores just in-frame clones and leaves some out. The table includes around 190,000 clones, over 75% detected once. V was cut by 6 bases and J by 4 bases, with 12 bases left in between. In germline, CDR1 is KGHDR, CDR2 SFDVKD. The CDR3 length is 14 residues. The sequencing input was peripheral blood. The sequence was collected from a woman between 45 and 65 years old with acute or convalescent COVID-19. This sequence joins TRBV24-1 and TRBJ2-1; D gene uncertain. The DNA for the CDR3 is TGTGCCACCAGTATATCCGCTACTTACAATGAGCAGTTCTTC. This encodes CATSISATYNEQFF.